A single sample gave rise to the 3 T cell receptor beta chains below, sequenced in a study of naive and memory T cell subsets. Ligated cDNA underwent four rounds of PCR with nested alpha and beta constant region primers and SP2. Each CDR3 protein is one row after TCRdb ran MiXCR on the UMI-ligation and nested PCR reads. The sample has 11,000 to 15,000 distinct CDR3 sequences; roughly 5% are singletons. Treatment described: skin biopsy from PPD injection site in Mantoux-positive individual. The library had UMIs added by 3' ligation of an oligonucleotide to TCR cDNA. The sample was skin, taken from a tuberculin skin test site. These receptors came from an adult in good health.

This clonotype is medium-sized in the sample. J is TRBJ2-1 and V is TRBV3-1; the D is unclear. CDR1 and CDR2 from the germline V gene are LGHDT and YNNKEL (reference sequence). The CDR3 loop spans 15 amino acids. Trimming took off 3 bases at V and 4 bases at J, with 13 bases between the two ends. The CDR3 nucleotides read TGTGCCAGCAGCCACTTGTCACTCACTTACAATGAGCAGTTCTTC. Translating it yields CASSHLSLTYNEQFF.

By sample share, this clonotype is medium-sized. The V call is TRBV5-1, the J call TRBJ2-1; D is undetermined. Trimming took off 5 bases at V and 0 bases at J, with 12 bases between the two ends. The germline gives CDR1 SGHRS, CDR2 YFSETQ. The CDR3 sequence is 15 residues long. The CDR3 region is CASRHDGDSYNEQFF. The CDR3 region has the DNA TGCGCCAGCAGGCATGATGGGGACTCCTACAATGAGCAGTTCTTC.

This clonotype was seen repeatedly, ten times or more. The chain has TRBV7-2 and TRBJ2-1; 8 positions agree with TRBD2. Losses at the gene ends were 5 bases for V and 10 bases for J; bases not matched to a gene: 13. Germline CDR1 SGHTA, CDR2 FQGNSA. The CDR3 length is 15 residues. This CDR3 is CASSAGPGGAREQFF. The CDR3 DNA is TGTGCCAGCAGCGCGGGGCCGGGGGGGGCCAGGGAGCAGTTCTTC.